The T cell receptor (beta chain) under discussion was sequenced for a study of blood T cells in healthy people across ages. This clonotype was counted only a few times. Caucasian, healthy and from Russia, the donors were aged between about 6 and 100. For the second PCR, which ran for roughly 7 to 11 cycles, a sample-barcoded 5' primer and a J-beta primer mix were used. TCRdb called the 5' RACE reads again in MiXCR, with one record for every CDR3 protein. The sample consists of 780,000 or so distinct CDR3 sequences, 53% of them appearing once. Looked up from germline, CDR1 is SNHLY and CDR2 is FYNNEI. V dropped 5 bases and J dropped 10 bases, with 9 bases sitting between them. The CDR3 contains 11 residues.

Sample: blood. The chain joins TRBV2 to TRBJ2-1; unclear D gene. The TCR originated in a man at least 80 years old in good health. The CDR3 sequence: CASSLTWEQFF. CDR3 in DNA: TGTGCCAGCAGTCTAACGTGGGAGCAGTTCTTC.